There are a few counts of the clone carrying this T cell receptor beta chain. With 7 bases clipped from V and 3 bases from J, the junction kept 8 bases outside the gene matches. The V gene's germline CDR1 is SGHTA and CDR2 FQGNSA. The length of the CDR3 is 14 residues. Each CDR3 protein is one row after TCRdb ran MiXCR on the 5' RACE reads. The sample shows roughly 250,000 distinct CDR3 sequences, less than 20% of them seen only once. This sample was taken from a study of T-cell memory formation after mild COVID-19. The receptor was derived from a man aged 18 to 29 who had mild COVID-19 (a few samples of this study predate the infection). Cell type and time point are not known. Sample: PBMCs or a T cell subset sorted from them (not recorded which). This rearrangement joins TRBV7-2 to TRBJ2-7, with 8 bases that match TRBD1. The CDR3 coding sequence is TGTGCCAGCATCATCGGACAGGGAAGCTACGAGCAGTACTTC. Amino acids: CASIIGQGSYEQYF.